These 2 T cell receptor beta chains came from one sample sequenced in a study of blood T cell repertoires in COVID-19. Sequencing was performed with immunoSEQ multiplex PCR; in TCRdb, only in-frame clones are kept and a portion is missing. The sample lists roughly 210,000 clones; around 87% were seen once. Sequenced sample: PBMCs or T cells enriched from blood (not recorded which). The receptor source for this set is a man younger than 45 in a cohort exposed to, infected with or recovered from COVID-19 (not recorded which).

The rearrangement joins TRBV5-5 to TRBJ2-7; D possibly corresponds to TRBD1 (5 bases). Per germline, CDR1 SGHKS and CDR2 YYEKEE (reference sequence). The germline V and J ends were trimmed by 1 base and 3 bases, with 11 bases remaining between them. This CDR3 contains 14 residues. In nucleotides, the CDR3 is TGTGCCAGCAGCTTGTCCGGGCAGGGCTACGAGCAGTACTTC. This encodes CASSLSGQGYEQYF.

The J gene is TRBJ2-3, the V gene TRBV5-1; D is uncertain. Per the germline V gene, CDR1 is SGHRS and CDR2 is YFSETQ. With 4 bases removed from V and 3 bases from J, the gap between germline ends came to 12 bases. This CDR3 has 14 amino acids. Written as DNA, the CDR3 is TGCGCCAGCAGCCTCGACATTCGGACAGATACGCAGTATTTT. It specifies CASSLDIRTDTQYF. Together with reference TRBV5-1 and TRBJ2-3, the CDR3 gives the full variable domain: KAGVTQTPRYLIKTRGQQVTLSCSPISGHRSVSWYQQTPGQGLQFLFEYFSETQRNKGNFPGRFSGRQFSNSRSEMNVSTLELGDSALYLCASSLDIRTDTQYFGPGTRLTVL.